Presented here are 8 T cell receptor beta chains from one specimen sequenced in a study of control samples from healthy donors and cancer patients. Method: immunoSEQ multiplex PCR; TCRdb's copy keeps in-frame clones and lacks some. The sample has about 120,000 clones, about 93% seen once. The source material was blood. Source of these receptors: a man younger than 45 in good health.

CDR3 sequence (DNA): TGTGCCAGCAGCTCACAGGGCAATGAGCAGTTCTTC. The encoded protein is CASSSQGNEQFF. The chain links TRBV7-8 to TRBJ2-1; tentative D call: TRBD1 (6 bases). The V and J ends lost 4 bases and 6 bases respectively, with 7 bases between them. The germline CDR1 and CDR2 sequences are SGHVS and FQNEAQ. CDR3 size: 12 residues.

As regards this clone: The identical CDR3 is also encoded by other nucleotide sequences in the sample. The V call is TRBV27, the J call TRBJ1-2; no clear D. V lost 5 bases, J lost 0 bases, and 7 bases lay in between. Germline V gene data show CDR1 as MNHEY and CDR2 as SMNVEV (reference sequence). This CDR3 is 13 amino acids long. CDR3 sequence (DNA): TGTGCCAGCAGTAGCCGGGCTAACTATGGCTACACCTTC. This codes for CASSSRANYGYTF.

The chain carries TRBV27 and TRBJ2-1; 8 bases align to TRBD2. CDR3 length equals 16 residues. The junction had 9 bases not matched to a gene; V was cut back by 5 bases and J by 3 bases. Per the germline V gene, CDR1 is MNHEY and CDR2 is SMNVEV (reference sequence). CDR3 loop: CASSERLASYYNEQFF. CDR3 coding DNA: TGTGCCAGCAGTGAAAGACTAGCGTCGTACTACAATGAGCAGTTCTTC.

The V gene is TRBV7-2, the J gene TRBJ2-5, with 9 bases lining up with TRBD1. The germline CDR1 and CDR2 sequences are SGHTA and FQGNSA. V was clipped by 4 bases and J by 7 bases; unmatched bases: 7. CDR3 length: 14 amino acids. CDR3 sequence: CASSSSGQGGTQYF. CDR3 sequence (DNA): TGTGCCAGCAGCTCTTCGGGACAGGGAGGGACCCAGTACTTC. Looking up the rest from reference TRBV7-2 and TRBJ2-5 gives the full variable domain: GAGVSQSPSNKVTEKGKDVELRCDPISGHTALYWYRQSLGQGLEFLIYFQGNSAPDKSGLPSDRFSAERTGGSVSTLTIQRTQQEDSAVYLCASSSSGQGGTQYFGPGTRLLVL.

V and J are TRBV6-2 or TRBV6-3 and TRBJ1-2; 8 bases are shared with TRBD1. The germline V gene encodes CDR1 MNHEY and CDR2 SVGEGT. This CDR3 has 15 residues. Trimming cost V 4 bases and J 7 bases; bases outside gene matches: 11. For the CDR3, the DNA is TGTGCCAGCAGTTTGTCAGGACAGGGAAGGTCTGGCTACACCTTC. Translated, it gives CASSLSGQGRSGYTF.

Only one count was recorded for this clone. The CDR3 DNA sequence: TGTGCCAGCAGCTTAGAGGCCCGTTACACAGATACGCAGTATTTT. Protein product: CASSLEARYTDTQYF. The rearrangement joins TRBV7-3 to TRBJ2-3; D remains ambiguous. The V gene's germline CDR1 is SGHTA and CDR2 FQGTGA. The V gene lost 2 bases and the J gene lost 2 bases, with 11 bases spanning the gap. The CDR3 contains 15 residues.

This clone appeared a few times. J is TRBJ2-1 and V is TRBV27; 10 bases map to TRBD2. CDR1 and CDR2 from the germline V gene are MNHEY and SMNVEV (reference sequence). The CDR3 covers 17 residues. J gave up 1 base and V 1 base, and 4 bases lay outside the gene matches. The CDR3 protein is CASSLYPSGGSYNEQFF. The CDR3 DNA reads TGTGCCAGCAGTTTATATCCTAGCGGGGGATCCTACAATGAGCAGTTCTTC.

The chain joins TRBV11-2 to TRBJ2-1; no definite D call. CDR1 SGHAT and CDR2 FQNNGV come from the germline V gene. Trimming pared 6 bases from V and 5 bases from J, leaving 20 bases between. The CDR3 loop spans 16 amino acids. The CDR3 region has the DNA TGTGCCAGCAGACCCTTAAGGACGGTCGGCCACAATGAGCAGTTCTTC. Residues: CASRPLRTVGHNEQFF.